Presented here are 26 T cell receptor beta chains from one specimen sequenced in a study of read filtering for tumor transcriptome and immune sequencing. From approximately 400 ng of RNA, a library with molecular barcoded alpha/delta and beta/gamma adaptors was made. TCRdb processed the reads anew with MiXCR; each CDR3 protein has one entry. The table has tens of thousands of distinct CDR3 sequences, about 22% seen once. The material sequenced was a population of CD138-negative cells sorted from bone marrow. The source is a donor at least 40 years old with multiple myeloma.

This clonotype was seen only a few times. The J gene is TRBJ2-1, the V gene TRBV12-3 or TRBV12-4; no clear D gene. Between the trimmed V and J ends, which lost 3 bases and 1 base, there was a span of 7 bases. This CDR3 has 14 amino acids. The chain's CDR3 is CASSFESSYNEQFF. The CDR3, as DNA: TGTGCCAGCAGTTTTGAGAGTTCCTACAATGAGCAGTTCTTC.

The CDR3 DNA follows: TGCAGTGCTGTGGCGTTGGGCGATACGCAGTATTTT. Its translation: CSAVALGDTQYF. The chain combines TRBV20-1 with TRBJ2-3, with D unclear. The V gene lost 5 bases and the J gene lost 6 bases, with 12 bases spanning the gap. CDR1 and CDR2 (germline): DFQATT, SNEGSKA (reference sequence). The CDR3 contains 12 residues.

This clonotype was counted ten times or more. V is TRBV20-1 and J is TRBJ1-1; D gene ambiguous. Germline CDR1 and CDR2: DFQATT and SNEGSKA (reference sequence). The CDR3 sequence is 14 residues long. Deletions cut 3 bases from V and 2 bases from J, with 13 bases between. The CDR3 coding sequence is TGCAGTGCTAGTTACGTCAGACGAAACACTGAAGCTTTCTTT. Protein product: CSASYVRRNTEAFF.

For this clonotype: A much larger clone sits a single nucleotide away, making a read error possible. The chain has TRBV29-1 and TRBJ2-7; a possible D gene is TRBD1 (5 bases). Deletions cut 3 bases from V and 3 bases from J, with 15 bases between. This CDR3 contains 14 residues. Per germline, CDR1 SQVTM and CDR2 ANQGSEA. This CDR3 is CSVDGQGSFYEQYF. CDR3 DNA: TGCAGCGTTGATGGCCAGGGCAGCTTCTACGAGCAGTACTTC.

This clonotype was counted many times. The chain's CDR3 is CSVEGGYTEAFF. The CDR3 coding sequence is TGCAGCGTTGAAGGCGGGTACACTGAAGCTTTCTTT. The chain uses TRBV29-1 and TRBJ1-1; no clear D gene. The germline V and J ends were trimmed by 1 base and 3 bases, with 6 bases remaining between them. The CDR3 runs to 12 residues. Germline-derived CDR1 and CDR2 are SQVTM and ANQGSEA.

On this clonotype itself: A much larger clone sits a single nucleotide away, making a read error possible. J is TRBJ2-5 and V is TRBV27; possibly TRBD1 for D (6 bases). This CDR3 is 12 amino acids long. Looked up from germline, CDR1 is MNHEY and CDR2 is SMNVEV (reference sequence). The chain's CDR3 is CAISLQGETQYF. DNA of the CDR3: TGTGCCATCAGTTTGCAGGGGGAGACCCAGTACTTC.

This clonotype was detected only a few times. The rearrangement joins TRBV3-1 to TRBJ1-2; tentatively, D is TRBD1 (6 bases). V lost 0 bases and J 7 bases, leaving 12 bases between the germline ends. The CDR3 is 14 amino acids. The germline V gene has CDR1 LGHDT and CDR2 YNNKEL (reference sequence). The CDR3 DNA reads as TGTGCCAGCAGCCAAGATAACAGGGAGAGTGGCTACACCTTC. Translating gives CASSQDNRESGYTF.

The chain employs TRBV12-3 or TRBV12-4 and TRBJ2-7; D may be TRBD2 (5 bases). This CDR3 comprises 13 residues. Trimming left V 7 bases short and J 5 bases short, with 15 bases between. The CDR3 sequence: CASTPWGEDEQYF. CDR3 bases: TGTGCCAGCACCCCGTGGGGAGAGGACGAGCAGTACTTC.

This clonotype was seen ten or more times. The chain couples TRBV28 to TRBJ1-2; weak D call: TRBD1 (5 bases). V was clipped by 3 bases and J by 4 bases, with 12 bases between them. Germline V gives CDR1 MDHEN, CDR2 SYDVKM. This CDR3 comprises 14 residues. In DNA, the CDR3 is TGTGCCAGCAGTTTGTACGGGGCCCTCTATGGCTACACCTTC. Its translation: CASSLYGALYGYTF.

Concerning this clonotype itself: This may arise from a read error, as a much more abundant clone is one base away. The chain carries TRBV28 and TRBJ2-2; D may be TRBD2 (6 bases). The CDR3 consists of 12 residues. The germline CDR1 and CDR2 sequences are MDHEN and SYDVKM. Here the CDR3 reads CASSQPGRSSLF. The CDR3 nucleotides are TGTGCCAGCAGTCAGCCAGGGAGGTCCTCGCTTTTT.

This clonotype has at least ten counts. V usage is TRBV5-4 and J usage is TRBJ2-3; no reliable D call. The V gene lost 9 bases and the J gene lost 14 bases, with 31 bases spanning the gap. The CDR3 totals 15 residues. The germline V gene has CDR1 SGHNT and CDR2 YYREEE (reference sequence). CDR3 in DNA: TGTGCCACCCAAACAACCCGCTCACCGGAAATTAAAGCGTATTTT. Translating it yields CATQTTRSPEIKAYF.

Of note for this clonotype: A much larger clone is a single base away; this may be a read error. The rearrangement links TRBV5-1 to TRBJ2-7; D may correspond to TRBD1 or TRBD2 (5 bases each). CDR1 is SGHRS, CDR2 YFSETQ, per germline. CDR3 size: 15 residues. CDR3 DNA sequence: TGCGCCAGCAGCTCATCCGGGACGGAGACCTACGTGCAGTACTTC. This codes for CASSSSGTETYVQYF.

On this clonotype itself: Since a much larger clone is just one base distant, this may be a read error. The V call is TRBV6-1, the J call TRBJ2-5; perhaps TRBD2 as D (6 bases). Trimming removed 4 bases at V and 5 bases at J, with 20 bases between. CDR1 is MNHNS, CDR2 SASEGT, per germline. This CDR3 contains 16 residues. The chain's CDR3 is CASSGLIGGVQETQYF. The CDR3 region has the DNA TGTGCCAGCAGTGGCCTGATCGGGGGTGTACAGGAGACCCAGTACTTC.

The chain uses TRBV7-8 and TRBJ2-5, with a tentative D call TRBD2 (6 bases). The germline gives CDR1 SGHVS, CDR2 FQNEAQ. This CDR3 spans 15 amino acids. The V end was cut by 5 bases, the J end by 6 bases, with 19 bases between. CDR3 sequence reads: CASSLGGAPAKTQYF. CDR3 DNA sequence: TGTGCCAGCAGCCTTGGCGGGGCACCAGCAAAGACCCAGTACTTC. The whole variable domain, remainder taken from reference TRBV7-8 and TRBJ2-5, is GAGVSQSPRYKVAKRGQDVALRCDPISGHVSLFWYQQALGQGPEFLTYFQNEAQLDKSGLPSDRFFAERPEGSVSTLKIQRTQQEDSAVYLCASSLGGAPAKTQYFGPGTRLLVL.

There are many counts of this clonotype. The rearrangement uses TRBV24-1 and TRBJ1-5, with TRBD1 identical over 10 bases. This CDR3 contains 14 residues. Trimming cost V 7 bases and J 4 bases; bases outside gene matches: 3. Germline loops: CDR1 KGHDR, CDR2 SFDVKD. The CDR3 protein is CATRPGQGNQPQHF. The CDR3 region has the DNA TGTGCCACCAGGCCGGGACAGGGGAATCAGCCCCAGCATTTT.

This clonotype has a count of ten or more. The rearrangement links TRBV29-1 to TRBJ2-1; D possibly corresponds to TRBD1 (5 bases). The CDR3 spans 14 residues. The V gene's germline CDR1 is SQVTM and CDR2 ANQGSEA. Trimming stripped 4 bases from V and 2 bases from J, with 12 bases between. Here the CDR3 reads CSVVKGWAYNEQFF. Written as DNA, the CDR3 is TGCAGCGTTGTGAAGGGGTGGGCCTACAATGAGCAGTTCTTC.

This clonotype was detected many times. The V gene is TRBV28, the J gene TRBJ2-5, with D possibly being TRBD1 (6 bases). Trimming took off 6 bases at V and 4 bases at J, with 15 bases between the two ends. CDR1 is MDHEN, CDR2 SYDVKM, per germline. The CDR3 has 14 residues. CDR3 sequence reads: CASSNPQGRETQYF. CDR3 coding DNA: TGTGCCAGCAGCAACCCACAGGGAAGAGAGACCCAGTACTTC.

The sample holds many counts of this clonotype. The V and J genes are TRBV11-2 and TRBJ2-7; 7 bases align to TRBD2. The germline CDR1 and CDR2 sequences are SGHAT and FQNNGV. The CDR3 runs 15 residues. The J segment lost 4 bases and the V segment lost 6 bases, leaving 12 bases of the junction unmatched. The chain's CDR3 is CASRPRGGNVYEQYF. The CDR3 bases are TGTGCCAGCAGACCTAGGGGAGGGAACGTTTACGAGCAGTACTTC.

This chain uses TRBV27 with TRBJ1-5; no definite D call. Trimming removed 3 bases from V and 7 bases from J, with 10 bases in between. The CDR3 loop spans 13 amino acids. The germline CDR1 and CDR2 sequences are MNHEY and SMNVEV (reference sequence). CDR3 protein: CASSFLAHQPQHF. The CDR3 coding sequence is TGTGCCAGCAGTTTTTTGGCACACCAGCCCCAGCATTTT.

The sample holds many counts of this clonotype. The chain combines TRBV14 with TRBJ1-1; the D gene is possibly TRBD1 (5 bases). CDR3 size: 14 residues. Trimming left V 4 bases short and J 1 base short, with 10 bases between. The germline V gene encodes CDR1 SGHDN and CDR2 FVKESK. Written as DNA, the CDR3 is TGTGCCAGCAGCCCGCAGGGCCCGAACACTGAAGCTTTCTTT. Residues: CASSPQGPNTEAFF. Complete variable domain (other parts from reference TRBV14 and TRBJ1-1): EAGVTQFPSHSVIEKGQTVTLRCDPISGHDNLYWYRRVMGKEIKFLLHFVKESKQDESGMPNNRFLAERTGGTYSTLKVQPAELEDSGVYFCASSPQGPNTEAFFGQGTRLTVV.

The chain uses TRBV7-9 and TRBJ2-1; D remains ambiguous. The CDR3 spans 14 residues. Between the trimmed V and J ends, which lost 5 bases and 8 bases, there was a span of 16 bases. The germline V gene encodes CDR1 SEHNR and CDR2 FQNEAQ (reference sequence). CDR3 in DNA: TGTGCCAGCAGCCTCCACCCCAGAACGCATGAGCAGTTCTTC. Protein: CASSLHPRTHEQFF.

This rearrangement joins TRBV5-1 to TRBJ2-1; perhaps D is TRBD1 or TRBD2 (6 bases each). The CDR3 length is 15 residues. The V gene lost 5 bases and the J gene lost 3 bases, with 15 bases spanning the gap. Germline V gene sequence: CDR1 SGHRS, CDR2 YFSETQ. This CDR3 is CASRPARGVYNEQFF. CDR3 nucleotide sequence: TGCGCCAGCAGGCCTGCGAGGGGGGTCTACAATGAGCAGTTCTTC.

The chain couples TRBV23-1 to TRBJ1-5, with TRBD1 identical over 7 bases. TRBV23-1 is filed as an ORF, its function uncertain. This CDR3 is built from 15 residues. The V and J ends lost 9 bases and 2 bases, in that order; junction bases with no gene match: 10. The DNA for the CDR3 is TGCGCCAGGGGTAAGAGGGGGCAACGCAATCAGCCCCAGCATTTT. Amino acid sequence: CARGKRGQRNQPQHF.

With respect to this clonotype: This clone may be a read error of a much larger clone one base away. The rearrangement uses TRBV4-1 and TRBJ2-1, with D possibly being TRBD2 (7 bases). Germline CDR1 and CDR2: MGHRA and YSYEKL. This CDR3 spans 18 amino acids. The CDR3 sequence is CASIQPTMARGLYSEQFF. The CDR3 nucleotides are TGCGCCAGCATCCAACCCACTATGGCGCGGGGGCTCTACAGTGAGCAGTTCTTC.

This clonotype was observed at least ten times. This sequence joins TRBV12-3 or TRBV12-4 and TRBJ2-2; D is unclear. With 2 bases removed from V and 7 bases from J, the gap between germline ends came to 8 bases. This CDR3 has 13 residues. As DNA, the CDR3 is TGTGCCAGCAGTTTACCCCTCGGCGGGGAGCTGTTTTTT. Its protein product is CASSLPLGGELFF.

By sample share, this clonotype is medium-sized. This chain joins TRBV5-1 and TRBJ2-1, with 8 nucleotides matching TRBD2. Germline CDR1 reads SGHRS; CDR2 reads YFSETQ. Losses at the gene ends were 5 bases for V and 0 bases for J; bases not matched to a gene: 7. This CDR3 comprises 16 residues. The CDR3 bases are TGCGCCAGCAGAAGAGCGGGGGCTCTCTCCTACAATGAGCAGTTCTTC. It is translated as CASRRAGALSYNEQFF.